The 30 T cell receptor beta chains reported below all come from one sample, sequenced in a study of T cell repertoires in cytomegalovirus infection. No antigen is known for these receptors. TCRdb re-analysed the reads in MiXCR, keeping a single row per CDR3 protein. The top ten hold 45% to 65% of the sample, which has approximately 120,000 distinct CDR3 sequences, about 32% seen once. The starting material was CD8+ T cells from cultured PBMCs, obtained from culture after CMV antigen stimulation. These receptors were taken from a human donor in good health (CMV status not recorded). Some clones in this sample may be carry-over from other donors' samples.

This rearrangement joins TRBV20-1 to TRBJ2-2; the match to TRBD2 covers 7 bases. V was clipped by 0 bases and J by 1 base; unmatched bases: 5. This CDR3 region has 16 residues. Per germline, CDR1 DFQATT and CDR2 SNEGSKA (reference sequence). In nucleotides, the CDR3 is TGCAGTGCTAGAGATGTCAGGGAGGGGAACACCGGGGAGCTGTTTTTT. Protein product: CSARDVREGNTGELFF.

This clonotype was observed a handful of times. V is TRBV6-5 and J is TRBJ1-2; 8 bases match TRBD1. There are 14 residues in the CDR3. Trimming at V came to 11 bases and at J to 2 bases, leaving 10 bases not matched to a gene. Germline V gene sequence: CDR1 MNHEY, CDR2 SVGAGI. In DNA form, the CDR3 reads TGTGCCGGCCCCGCCAGGACAGGGAACTATGGCTACACCTTC. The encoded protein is CAGPARTGNYGYTF.

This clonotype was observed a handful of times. For the CDR3, the DNA is TGTGCCATCAGTGAGTCCGACCAAGTTCAAGAGACCCAGTACTTC. This translates into CAISESDQVQETQYF. This sequence joins TRBV10-3 and TRBJ2-5; D ambiguous. The germline V gene encodes CDR1 ENHRY and CDR2 SYGVKD. V was trimmed by 0 bases and J by 2 bases, leaving 10 bases between them. This CDR3 spans 15 amino acids.

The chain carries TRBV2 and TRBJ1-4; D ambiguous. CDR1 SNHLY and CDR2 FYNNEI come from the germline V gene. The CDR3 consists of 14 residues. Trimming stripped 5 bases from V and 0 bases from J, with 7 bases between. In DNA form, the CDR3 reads TGTGCCAGCAGTTTCTTTGCAACTAATGAAAAACTGTTTTTT. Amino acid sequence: CASSFFATNEKLFF.

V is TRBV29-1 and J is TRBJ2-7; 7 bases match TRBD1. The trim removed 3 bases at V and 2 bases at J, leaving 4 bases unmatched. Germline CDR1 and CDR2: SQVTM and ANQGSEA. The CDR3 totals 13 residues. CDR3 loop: CSVEVTGTYEQYF. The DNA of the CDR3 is TGCAGCGTTGAGGTGACAGGGACCTACGAGCAGTACTTC.

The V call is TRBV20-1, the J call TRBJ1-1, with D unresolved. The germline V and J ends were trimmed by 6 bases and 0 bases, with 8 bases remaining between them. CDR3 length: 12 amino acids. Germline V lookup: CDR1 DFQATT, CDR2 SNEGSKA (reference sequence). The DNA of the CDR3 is TGCAGTGCCAAATTGGTGAACACTGAAGCTTTCTTT. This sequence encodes CSAKLVNTEAFF.

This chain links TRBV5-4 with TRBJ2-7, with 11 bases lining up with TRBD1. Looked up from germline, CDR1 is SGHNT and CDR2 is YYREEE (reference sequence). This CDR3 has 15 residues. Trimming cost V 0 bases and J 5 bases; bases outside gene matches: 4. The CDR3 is CASSLGDRGSDEQYF. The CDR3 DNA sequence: TGTGCCAGCAGCTTGGGGGACAGGGGGTCTGACGAGCAGTACTTC.

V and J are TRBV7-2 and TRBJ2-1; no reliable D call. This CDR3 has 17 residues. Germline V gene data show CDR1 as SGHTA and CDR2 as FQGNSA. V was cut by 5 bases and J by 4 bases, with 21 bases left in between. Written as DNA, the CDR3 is TGTGCCAGCAGCCCCCATGCACCCCGCCTATTGTACAATGAGCAGTTCTTC. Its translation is CASSPHAPRLLYNEQFF.

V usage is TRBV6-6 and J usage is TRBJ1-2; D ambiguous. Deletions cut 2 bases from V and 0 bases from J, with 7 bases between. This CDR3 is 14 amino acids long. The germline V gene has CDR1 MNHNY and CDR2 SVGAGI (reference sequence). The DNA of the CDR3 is TGTGCCAGCAGTTACGCAGAATCTAACTATGGCTACACCTTC. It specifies CASSYAESNYGYTF.

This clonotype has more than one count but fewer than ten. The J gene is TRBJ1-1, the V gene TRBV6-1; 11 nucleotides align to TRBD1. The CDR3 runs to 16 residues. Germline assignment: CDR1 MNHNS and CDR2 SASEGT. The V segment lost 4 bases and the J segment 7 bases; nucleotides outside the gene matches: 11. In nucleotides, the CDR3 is TGTGCCAGCAGTGTAATTTGGACAGGGGGCTCCGATGAAGCTTTCTTT. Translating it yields CASSVIWTGGSDEAFF.

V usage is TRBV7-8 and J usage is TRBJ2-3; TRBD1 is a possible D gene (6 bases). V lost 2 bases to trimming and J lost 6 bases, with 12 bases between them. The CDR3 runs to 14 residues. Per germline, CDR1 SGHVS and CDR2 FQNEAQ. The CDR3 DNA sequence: TGTGCCAGCAGCTTATCTTCTAGGGGGGATACGCAGTATTTT. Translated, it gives CASSLSSRGDTQYF.

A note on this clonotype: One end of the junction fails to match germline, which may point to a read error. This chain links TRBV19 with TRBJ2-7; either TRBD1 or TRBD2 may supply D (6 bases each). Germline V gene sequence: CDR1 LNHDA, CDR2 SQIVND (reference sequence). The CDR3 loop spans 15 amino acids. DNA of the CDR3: TGTGCCAGTAGTGAATTACCCGGGGGCCCTTCCGAGAAGTACTTC. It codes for CASSELPGGPSEKYF. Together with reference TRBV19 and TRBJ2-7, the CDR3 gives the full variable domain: DGGITQSPKYLFRKEGQNVTLSCEQNLNHDAMYWYRQDPGQGLRLIYYSQIVNDFQKGDIAEGYSVSREKKESFPLTVTSAQKNPTAFYLCASSELPGGPSEKYFGPGTRLTVT.

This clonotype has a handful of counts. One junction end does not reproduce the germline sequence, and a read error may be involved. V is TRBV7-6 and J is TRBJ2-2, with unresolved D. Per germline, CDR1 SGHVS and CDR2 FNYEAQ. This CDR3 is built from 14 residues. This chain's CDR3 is CASSLGLNTGELFF. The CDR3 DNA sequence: TGTGCTAGCAGCTTAGGGCTGAACACCGGGGAGCTGTTTTTT.

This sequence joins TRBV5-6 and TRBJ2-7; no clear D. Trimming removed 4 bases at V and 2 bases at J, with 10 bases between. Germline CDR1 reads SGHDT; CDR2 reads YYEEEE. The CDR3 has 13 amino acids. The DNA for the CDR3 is TGTGCCAGCAGCCGGACCGTAACCTACGAGCAGTACTTC. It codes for CASSRTVTYEQYF.

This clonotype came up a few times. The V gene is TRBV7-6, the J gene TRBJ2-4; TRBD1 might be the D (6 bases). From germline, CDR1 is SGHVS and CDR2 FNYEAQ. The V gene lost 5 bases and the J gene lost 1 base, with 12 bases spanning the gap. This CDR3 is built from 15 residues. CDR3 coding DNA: TGTGCCAGCAGCCCAGGGGTTGAGGCCAAAAACATTCAGTACTTC. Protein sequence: CASSPGVEAKNIQYF.

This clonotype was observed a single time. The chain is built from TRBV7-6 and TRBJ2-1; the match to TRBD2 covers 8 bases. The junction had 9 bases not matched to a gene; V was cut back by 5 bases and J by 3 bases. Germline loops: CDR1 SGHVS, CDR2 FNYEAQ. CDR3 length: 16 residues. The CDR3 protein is CASSPTGGAHYNEQFF. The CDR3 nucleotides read TGTGCCAGCAGCCCCACGGGGGGGGCTCACTACAATGAGCAGTTCTTC. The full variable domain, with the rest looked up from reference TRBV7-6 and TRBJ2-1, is GAGVSQSPRYKVTKRGQDVALRCDPISGHVSLYWYRQALGQGPEFLTYFNYEAQQDKSGLPNDRFSAERPEGSISTLTIQRTEQRDSAMYRCASSPTGGAHYNEQFFGPGTRLTVL.

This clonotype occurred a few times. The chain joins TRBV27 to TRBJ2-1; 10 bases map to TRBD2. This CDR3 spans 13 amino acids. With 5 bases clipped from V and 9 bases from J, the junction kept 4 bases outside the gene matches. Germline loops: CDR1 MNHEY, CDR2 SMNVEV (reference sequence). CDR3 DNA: TGTGCCAGCAGTGAAACTAGCGGGGCTGAGCAGTTCTTC. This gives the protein CASSETSGAEQFF.

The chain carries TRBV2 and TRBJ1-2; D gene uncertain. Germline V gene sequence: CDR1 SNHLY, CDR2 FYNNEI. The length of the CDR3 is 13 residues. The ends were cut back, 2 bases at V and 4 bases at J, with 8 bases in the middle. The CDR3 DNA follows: TGTGCCAGCAGTGAATATCAGTCCTATGGCTACACCTTC. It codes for CASSEYQSYGYTF.

The CDR3 loop reads CASMEDSGNTIYF. CDR3 DNA sequence: TGCGCCAGCATGGAGGACTCTGGAAACACCATATATTTT. This chain joins TRBV5-1 and TRBJ1-3; no firm D call. Germline assignment: CDR1 SGHRS and CDR2 YFSETQ. The V end was cut by 6 bases, the J end by 0 bases, with 7 bases between. The CDR3 runs to 13 residues.

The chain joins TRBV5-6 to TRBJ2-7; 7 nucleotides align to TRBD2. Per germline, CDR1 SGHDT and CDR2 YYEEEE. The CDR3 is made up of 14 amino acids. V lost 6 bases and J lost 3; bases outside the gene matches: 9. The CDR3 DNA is TGTGCCAGCAACAAGCGGGGACTGAACTACGAGCAGTACTTC. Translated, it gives CASNKRGLNYEQYF.

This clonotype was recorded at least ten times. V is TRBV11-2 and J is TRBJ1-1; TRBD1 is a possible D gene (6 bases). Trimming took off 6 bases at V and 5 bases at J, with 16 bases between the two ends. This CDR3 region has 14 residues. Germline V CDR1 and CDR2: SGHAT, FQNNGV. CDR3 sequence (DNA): TGTGCCAGCAGGGAACAGGGTGGTAGGACTGAAGCTTTCTTT. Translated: CASREQGGRTEAFF.

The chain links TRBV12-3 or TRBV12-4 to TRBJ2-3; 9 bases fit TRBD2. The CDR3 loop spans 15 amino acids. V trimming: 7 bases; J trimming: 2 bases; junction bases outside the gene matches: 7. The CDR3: CASTKRGDDTDTQYF. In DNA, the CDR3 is TGTGCCAGCACGAAGCGGGGGGACGACACAGATACGCAGTATTTT.

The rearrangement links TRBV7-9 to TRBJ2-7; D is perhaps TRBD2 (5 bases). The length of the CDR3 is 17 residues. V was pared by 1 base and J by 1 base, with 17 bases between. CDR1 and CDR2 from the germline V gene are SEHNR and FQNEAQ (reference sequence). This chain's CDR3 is CASSLDGPPPGSYEQYF. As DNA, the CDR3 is TGTGCCAGCAGCTTAGATGGCCCCCCCCCGGGATCCTACGAGCAGTACTTC. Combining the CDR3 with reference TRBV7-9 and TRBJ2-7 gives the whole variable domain DTGVSQNPRHKITKRGQNVTFRCDPISEHNRLYWYRQTLGQGPEFLTYFQNEAQLEKSRLLSDRFSAERPKGSFSTLEIQRTEQGDSAMYLCASSLDGPPPGSYEQYFGPGTRLTVT.

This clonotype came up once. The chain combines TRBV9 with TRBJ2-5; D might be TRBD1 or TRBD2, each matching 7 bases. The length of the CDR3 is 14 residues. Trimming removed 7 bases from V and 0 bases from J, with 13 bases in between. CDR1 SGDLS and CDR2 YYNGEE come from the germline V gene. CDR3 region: CASSPGGDQETQYF. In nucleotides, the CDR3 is TGTGCCAGCTCCCCAGGGGGGGACCAAGAGACCCAGTACTTC.

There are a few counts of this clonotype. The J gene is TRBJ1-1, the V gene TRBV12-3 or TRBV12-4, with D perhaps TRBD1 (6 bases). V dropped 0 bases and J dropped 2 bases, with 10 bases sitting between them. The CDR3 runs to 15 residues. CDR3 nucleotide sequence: TGTGCCAGCAGTTTAGCTCGACAGGACAACACTGAAGCTTTCTTT. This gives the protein CASSLARQDNTEAFF.

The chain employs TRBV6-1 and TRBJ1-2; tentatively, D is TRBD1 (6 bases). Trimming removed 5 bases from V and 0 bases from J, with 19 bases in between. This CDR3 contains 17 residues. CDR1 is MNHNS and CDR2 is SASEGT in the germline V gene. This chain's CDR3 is CASSSGTIHEANYGYTF. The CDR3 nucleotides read TGTGCCAGCAGTTCAGGGACAATCCATGAAGCTAACTATGGCTACACCTTC.

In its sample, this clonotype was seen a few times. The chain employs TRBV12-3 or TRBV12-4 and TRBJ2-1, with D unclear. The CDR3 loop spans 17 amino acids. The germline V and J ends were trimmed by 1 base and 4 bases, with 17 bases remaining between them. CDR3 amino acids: CASSLDRFGSAYNEQFF. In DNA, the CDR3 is TGTGCCAGCAGTTTAGATCGTTTTGGGTCCGCTTACAATGAGCAGTTCTTC.

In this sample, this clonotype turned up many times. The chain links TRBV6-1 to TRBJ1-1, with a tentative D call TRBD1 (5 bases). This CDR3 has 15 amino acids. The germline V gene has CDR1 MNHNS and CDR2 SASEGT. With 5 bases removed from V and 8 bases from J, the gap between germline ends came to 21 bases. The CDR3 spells CASSWTGDPGPEAFF. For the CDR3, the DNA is TGTGCCAGCAGTTGGACGGGGGACCCCGGTCCGGAAGCTTTCTTT.

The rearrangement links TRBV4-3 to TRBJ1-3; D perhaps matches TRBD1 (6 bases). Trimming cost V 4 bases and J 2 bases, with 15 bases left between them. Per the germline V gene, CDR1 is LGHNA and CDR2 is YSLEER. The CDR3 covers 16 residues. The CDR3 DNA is TGCGCCAGCAGCCCAGATACAGGGCCCGCTGGAAACACCATATATTTT. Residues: CASSPDTGPAGNTIYF.

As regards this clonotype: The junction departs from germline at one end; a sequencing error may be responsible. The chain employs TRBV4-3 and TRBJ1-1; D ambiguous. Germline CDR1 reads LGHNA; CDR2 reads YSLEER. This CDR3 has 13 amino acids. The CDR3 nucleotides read TGCACCAGCAGCGCAGAGCCGAACACTGAAGCTTTCTTT. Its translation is CTSSAEPNTEAFF.